Listed below are T cell receptor beta chains from one sample, sequenced in a study of Ad26.COV2.S vaccination and SARS-CoV-2 variants. Measured with immunoSEQ multiplex PCR; TCRdb has only the in-frame clones, and not every one. The profile covers around 450,000 clones, with more than 80% appearing a single time and 9.5% to 15% taken by the ten largest. Sequences were derived from peripheral blood, sampled in a trial of Ad26.COV2.S vaccine versus placebo. Receptor source: a person between 18 and 65 years old who received the Ad26.COV2.S COVID-19 vaccine or a placebo. The conserved cysteine and the conserved F or W are not part of the CDR3 here. Clone size is shown for a subset of rows, as once, few, many or a class of expanded clone.

TRBV2	NA	TRBJ2-1	10	ASSSDRENLF
TRBV30	NA	TRBJ2-1	13	AWSPAGGSYNEQF
TRBV19	NA	TRBJ1-1	13	ASSIGPSMNTEAF
TRBV11-2	NA	TRBJ2-7	13	ASSLGAGASYEQY
TRBV19	NA	TRBJ1-5	13	ASSIPGVGDQPQH
TRBV25-1	NA	TRBJ1-4	15	ASSEYPDTPFNEKLF
TRBV9	NA	TRBJ2-1	13	ASSSSGSSYNEQF
TRBV29-1	once	TRBJ2-5	11	SVDRQNQETQY
TRBV6-6	NA	TRBJ2-7	13	ASSTRDRGVYEQY
TRBV4-3	NA	TRBJ2-7	13	ASSPELAGIYEQY
TRBV3-1/TRBV3-2	NA	TRBJ2-1	15	ASSQVAGGGEYNEQF
TRBV5-1	NA	TRBJ2-1	13	ASSLTGGSYNEQF
TRBV11-2	NA	TRBJ1-1	10	ASSFSLSEAF
TRBV19	NA	TRBJ1-5	12	ASSGQGAYQPQH
TRBV19	NA	TRBJ2-3	15	ASSIDSSGKGTDTQY
TRBV15	NA	TRBJ2-1	11	ATALRNLGEQF
TRBV7-2	NA	TRBJ2-7	14	ASSFGTPRGSYEQY
TRBV11-2	NA	TRBJ2-7	13	ASSKEGGFSYEQY
TRBV6-5	NA	TRBJ1-1	14	ASSYSPTMENTEAF
TRBV7-9	NA	TRBJ2-7	14	ASSQDPGQGSYEQY
TRBV15	NA	TRBJ2-1	13	ATSRETGTSSKQF
TRBV28	NA	TRBJ2-7	14	ASSLLGTSGDYEQY
TRBV9	NA	TRBJ2-5	13	ASSVGLAAHETQY
TRBV18	NA	TRBJ2-5	12	ASSPGLAEETQY
TRBV27	NA	TRBJ2-7	11	ASSLSVGYEQY
TRBV6-6	NA	TRBJ2-1	12	ASTPGDLSNEQF
TRBV6-2/TRBV6-3	NA	TRBJ2-2	12	ASSRGFLTGELF
TRBV6-5	NA	TRBJ1-3	13	ASRTVGGTGNTIY
TRBV6-1	once	TRBJ1-6	11	ASSEMEGSPLH
TRBV11-3	NA	TRBJ2-1	14	ASSLEGGSSYNEQF
TRBV29-1	NA	TRBJ2-7	11	SVDQAKVHEQY
TRBV15	once	TRBJ2-3	15	ATSKPRPLASTDTQY
TRBV27	NA	TRBJ2-7	11	ASSLWRGYEQY
TRBV10-3	NA	TRBJ2-1	10	AISATLGEQF
TRBV19	NA	TRBJ2-1	11	ASSIDQGYEQF
TRBV15	NA	TRBJ2-1	14	ATSTWGGTSVGEQF
TRBV2	NA	TRBJ1-2	9	ASSLRYGYT
TRBV18	NA	TRBJ2-1	15	ASSAGGAGADRNEQF
TRBV29-1	NA	TRBJ1-2	11	SVLTGSAYGYT
TRBV19	NA	TRBJ2-7	14	ASSKRLAGTSYEQY
TRBV5-3	NA	TRBJ2-1	17	ARSLGTSGISPPYNEQF
TRBV29-1	once	TRBJ1-1	10	SVVWQNTEAF
TRBV19	NA	TRBJ2-2	13	ASSRTSGRIGELF
TRBV4-1	NA	TRBJ1-2	13	ASRRIPGVVGGYT
TRBV7-3	NA	TRBJ2-1	11	ASSPPGNNEQF
TRBV5-4	NA	TRBJ2-7	12	ASSLRGNSYEQY
TRBV13	NA	TRBJ2-7	13	ASSSSDRGAYEQY
TRBV19	once	TRBJ2-4	11	ATSPGGKNIQY
TRBV28	NA	TRBJ1-6	13	ASSVTGASNSPLH
TRBV7-9	NA	TRBJ2-1	16	ASSLASIAGHTYNEQF